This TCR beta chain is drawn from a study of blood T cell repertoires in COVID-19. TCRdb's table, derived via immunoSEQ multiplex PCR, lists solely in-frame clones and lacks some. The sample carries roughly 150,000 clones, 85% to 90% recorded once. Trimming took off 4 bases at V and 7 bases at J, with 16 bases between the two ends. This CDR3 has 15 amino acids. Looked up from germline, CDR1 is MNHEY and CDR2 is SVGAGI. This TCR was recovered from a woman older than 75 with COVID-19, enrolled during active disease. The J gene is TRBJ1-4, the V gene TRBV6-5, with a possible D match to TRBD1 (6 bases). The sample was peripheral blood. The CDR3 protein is CASSFSTGLGEKLFF. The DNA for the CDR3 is TGTGCCAGCAGTTTCAGCACAGGGTTGGGTGAAAAACTGTTTTTT.